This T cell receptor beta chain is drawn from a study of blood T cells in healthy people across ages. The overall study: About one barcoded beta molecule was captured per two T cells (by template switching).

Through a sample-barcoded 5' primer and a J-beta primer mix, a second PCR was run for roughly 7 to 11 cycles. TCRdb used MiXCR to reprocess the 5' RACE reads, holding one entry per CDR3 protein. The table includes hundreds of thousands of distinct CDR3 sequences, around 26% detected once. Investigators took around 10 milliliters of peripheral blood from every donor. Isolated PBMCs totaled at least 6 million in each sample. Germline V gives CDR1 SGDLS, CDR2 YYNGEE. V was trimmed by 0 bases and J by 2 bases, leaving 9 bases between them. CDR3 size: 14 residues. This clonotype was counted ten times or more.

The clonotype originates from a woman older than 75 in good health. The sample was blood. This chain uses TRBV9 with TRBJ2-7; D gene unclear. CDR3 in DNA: TGTGCCAGCAGCGTAGGTCAGGCAGCCTACGAGCAGTACTTC. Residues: CASSVGQAAYEQYF.